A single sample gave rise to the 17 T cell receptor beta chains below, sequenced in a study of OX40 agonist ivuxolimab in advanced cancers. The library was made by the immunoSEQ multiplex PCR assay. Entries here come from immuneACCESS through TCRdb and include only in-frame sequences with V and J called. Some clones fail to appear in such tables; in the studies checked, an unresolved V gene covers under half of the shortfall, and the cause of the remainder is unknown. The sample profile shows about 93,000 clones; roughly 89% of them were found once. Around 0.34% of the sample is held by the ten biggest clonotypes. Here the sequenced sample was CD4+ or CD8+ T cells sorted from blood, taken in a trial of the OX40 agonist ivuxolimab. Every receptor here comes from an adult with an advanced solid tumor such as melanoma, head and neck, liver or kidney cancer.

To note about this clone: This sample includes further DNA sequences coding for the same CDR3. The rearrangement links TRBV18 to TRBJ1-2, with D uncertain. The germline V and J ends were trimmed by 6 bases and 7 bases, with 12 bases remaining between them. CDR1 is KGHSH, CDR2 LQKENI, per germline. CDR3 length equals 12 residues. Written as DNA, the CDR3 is TGTGCCAGCTCCCCGAATCCGGTTGGCTACACCTTC. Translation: CASSPNPVGYTF. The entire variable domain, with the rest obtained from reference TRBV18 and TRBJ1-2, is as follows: NAGVMQNPRHLVRRRGQEARLRCSPMKGHSHVYWYRQLPEEGLKFMVYLQKENIIDESGMPKERFSAEFPKEGPSILRIQQVVRGDSAAYFCASSPNPVGYTFGSGTRLTVV.

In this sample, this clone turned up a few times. The CDR3 sequence is CASSVDWTGFGYTF. The CDR3 DNA sequence: TGTGCCAGCAGCGTAGACTGGACAGGGTTTGGCTACACCTTC. The chain uses TRBV9 and TRBJ1-2; 8 bases fit TRBD1. The CDR3 consists of 14 residues. V lost 0 bases, J lost 7 bases, and 5 bases stayed unmatched. From germline, CDR1 is SGDLS and CDR2 YYNGEE. Supplemented by reference TRBV9 and TRBJ1-2, the full variable domain reads DSGVTQTPKHLITATGQRVTLRCSPRSGDLSVYWYQQSLDQGLQFLIQYYNGEERAKGNILERFSAQQFPDLHSELNLSSLELGDSALYFCASSVDWTGFGYTFGSGTRLTVV.

For the CDR3, the DNA is TGTGCCAGCAGCGTAGGTTTACCGCCTTACAATGAGCAGTTCTTC. This sequence encodes CASSVGLPPYNEQFF. This chain links TRBV9 with TRBJ2-1; D uncertain. Trimming removed 0 bases from V and 4 bases from J, with 11 bases in between. CDR3 length: 15 amino acids. In germline, CDR1 is SGDLS, CDR2 YYNGEE. Together with reference TRBV9 and TRBJ2-1, the CDR3 gives the full variable domain: DSGVTQTPKHLITATGQRVTLRCSPRSGDLSVYWYQQSLDQGLQFLIQYYNGEERAKGNILERFSAQQFPDLHSELNLSSLELGDSALYFCASSVGLPPYNEQFFGPGTRLTVL.

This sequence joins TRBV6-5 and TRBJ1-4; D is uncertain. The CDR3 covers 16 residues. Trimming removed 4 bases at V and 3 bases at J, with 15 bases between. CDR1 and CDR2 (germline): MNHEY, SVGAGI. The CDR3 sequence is CASSSAGTLANEKLFF. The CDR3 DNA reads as TGTGCCAGCAGTTCGGCAGGCACCCTTGCTAATGAAAAACTGTTTTTT.

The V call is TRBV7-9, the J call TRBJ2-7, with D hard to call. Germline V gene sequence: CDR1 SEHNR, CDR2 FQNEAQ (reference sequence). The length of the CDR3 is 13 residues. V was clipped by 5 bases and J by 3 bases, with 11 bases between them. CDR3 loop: CASSLFGRYEQYF. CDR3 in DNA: TGTGCCAGCAGCCTCTTCGGTCGCTACGAGCAGTACTTC.

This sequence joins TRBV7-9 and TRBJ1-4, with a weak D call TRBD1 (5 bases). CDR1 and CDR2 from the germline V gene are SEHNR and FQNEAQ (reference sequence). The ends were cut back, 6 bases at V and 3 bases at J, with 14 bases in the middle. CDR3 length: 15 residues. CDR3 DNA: TGTGCCAGCAGTCCAGCCGTGGGGCCTAATGAAAAACTGTTTTTT. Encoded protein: CASSPAVGPNEKLFF.

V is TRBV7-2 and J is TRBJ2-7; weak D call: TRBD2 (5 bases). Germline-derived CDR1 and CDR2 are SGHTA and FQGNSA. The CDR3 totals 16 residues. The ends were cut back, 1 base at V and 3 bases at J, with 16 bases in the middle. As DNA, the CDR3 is TGTGCCAGCAGCTTAGGTTGGGGAGCGAGCTTCTACGAGCAGTACTTC. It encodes CASSLGWGASFYEQYF. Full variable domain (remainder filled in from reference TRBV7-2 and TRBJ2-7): GAGVSQSPSNKVTEKGKDVELRCDPISGHTALYWYRQSLGQGLEFLIYFQGNSAPDKSGLPSDRFSAERTGGSVSTLTIQRTQQEDSAVYLCASSLGWGASFYEQYFGPGTRLTVT.

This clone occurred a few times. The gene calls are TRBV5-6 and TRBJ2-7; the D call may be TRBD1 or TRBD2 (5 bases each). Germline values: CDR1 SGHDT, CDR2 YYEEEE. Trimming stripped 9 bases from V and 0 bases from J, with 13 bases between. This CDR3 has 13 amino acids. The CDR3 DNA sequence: TGTGCCACTTCCTCGGGACCCTCCTACGAGCAGTACTTC. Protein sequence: CATSSGPSYEQYF.

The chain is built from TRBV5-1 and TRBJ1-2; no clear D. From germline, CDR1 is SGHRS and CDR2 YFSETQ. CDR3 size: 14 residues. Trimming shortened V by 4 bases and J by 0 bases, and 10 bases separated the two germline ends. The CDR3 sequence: CASSLEVANYGYTF. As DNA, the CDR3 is TGCGCCAGCAGCCTAGAGGTCGCTAACTATGGCTACACCTTC.

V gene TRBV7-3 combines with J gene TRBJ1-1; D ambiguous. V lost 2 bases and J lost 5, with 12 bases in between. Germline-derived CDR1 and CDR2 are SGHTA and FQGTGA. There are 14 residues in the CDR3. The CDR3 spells CASSLGGEATEAFF. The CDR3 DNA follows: TGTGCCAGCAGCTTAGGAGGAGAAGCGACTGAAGCTTTCTTT.

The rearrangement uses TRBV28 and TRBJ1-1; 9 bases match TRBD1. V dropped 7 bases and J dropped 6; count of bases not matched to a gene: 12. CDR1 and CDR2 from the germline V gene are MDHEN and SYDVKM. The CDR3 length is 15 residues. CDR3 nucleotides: TGTGCCAGCATCTTATTTGGGACAGGGAGACCTGAAGCTTTCTTT. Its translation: CASILFGTGRPEAFF.

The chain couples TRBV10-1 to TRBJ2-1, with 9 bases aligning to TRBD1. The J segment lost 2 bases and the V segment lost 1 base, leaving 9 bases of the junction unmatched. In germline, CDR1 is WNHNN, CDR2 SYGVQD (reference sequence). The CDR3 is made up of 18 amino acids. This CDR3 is CASSECGTGPFTYNEQFF. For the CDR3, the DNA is TGCGCCAGCAGTGAGTGCGGGACAGGGCCTTTTACCTACAATGAGCAGTTCTTC.

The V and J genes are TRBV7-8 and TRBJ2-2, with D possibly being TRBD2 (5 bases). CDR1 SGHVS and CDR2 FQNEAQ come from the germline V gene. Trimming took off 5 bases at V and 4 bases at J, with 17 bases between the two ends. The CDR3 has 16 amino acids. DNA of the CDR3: TGTGCCAGCAGCCCCCGTGAGTTAGGGAGCACCGGGGAGCTGTTTTTT. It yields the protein CASSPRELGSTGELFF.

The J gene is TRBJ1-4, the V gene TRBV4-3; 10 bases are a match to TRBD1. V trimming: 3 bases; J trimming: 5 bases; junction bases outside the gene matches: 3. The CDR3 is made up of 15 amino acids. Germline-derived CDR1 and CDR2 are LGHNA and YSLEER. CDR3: CASSQSGQGNEKLFF. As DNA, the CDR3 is TGCGCCAGCAGCCAGTCGGGACAGGGGAATGAAAAACTGTTTTTT.

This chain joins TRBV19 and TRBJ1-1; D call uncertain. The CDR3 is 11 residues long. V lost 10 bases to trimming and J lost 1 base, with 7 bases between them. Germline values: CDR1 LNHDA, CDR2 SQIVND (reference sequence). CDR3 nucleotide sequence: TGTGCCACCCTAAAGAACACTGAAGCTTTCTTT. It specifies CATLKNTEAFF. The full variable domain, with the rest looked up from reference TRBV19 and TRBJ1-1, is DGGITQSPKYLFRKEGQNVTLSCEQNLNHDAMYWYRQDPGQGLRLIYYSQIVNDFQKGDIAEGYSVSREKKESFPLTVTSAQKNPTAFYLCATLKNTEAFFGQGTRLTVV.

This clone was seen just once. The CDR3 reads CASSHHSTGFSYEQYF. DNA of the CDR3: TGTGCCAGCAGCCACCATTCAACAGGGTTCTCCTACGAGCAGTACTTC. The gene calls are TRBV14 and TRBJ2-7, with D possibly being TRBD1 (6 bases). CDR1 SGHDN and CDR2 FVKESK come from the germline V gene. This CDR3 has 16 residues. The ends were cut back, 3 bases at V and 0 bases at J, with 15 bases in the middle.

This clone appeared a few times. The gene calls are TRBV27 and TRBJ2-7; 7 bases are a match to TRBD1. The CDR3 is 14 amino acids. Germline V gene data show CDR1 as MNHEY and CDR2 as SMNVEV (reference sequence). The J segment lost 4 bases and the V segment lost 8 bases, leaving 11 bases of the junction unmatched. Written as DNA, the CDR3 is TGTGCCAGCTGCCCAACAGGGGAGTGTTACGAGCAGTACTTC. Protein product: CASCPTGECYEQYF.